This TCR beta chain comes out of a study of blood T cell repertoires in COVID-19. TCRdb keeps only in-frame clones here, not all; method: immunoSEQ multiplex PCR. The table has 170,000 or so clones, around nine tenths seen once; the top ten hold 0.45% to 0.65%. V gave up 5 bases and J gave up 3 bases; unmatched junction bases: 5. Germline lookup yields CDR1 SGHNT and CDR2 YYREEE (reference sequence). The CDR3 has 15 amino acids. This TCR derives from a man aged 50 to 60 with acute or convalescent COVID-19. The V and J genes are TRBV5-4 and TRBJ2-2; 9 bases line up with TRBD1. The sequenced sample consisted of peripheral blood. CDR3 amino acids: CASRYRGRDTGELFF. CDR3 nucleotide sequence: TGTGCCAGCAGGTACAGGGGGCGAGACACCGGGGAGCTGTTTTTT. The entire variable domain, with the rest obtained from reference TRBV5-4 and TRBJ2-2, is as follows: ETGVTQSPTHLIKTRGQQVTLRCSSQSGHNTVSWYQQALGQGPQFIFQYYREEENGRGNFPPRFSGLQFPNYSSELNVNALELDDSALYLCASRYRGRDTGELFFGEGSRLTVL.